A selection of T cell receptor beta chains follows, all from one sample in a study of shared clonotypes between healthy human individuals. Profiling relied on immunoSEQ multiplex PCR, and the TCRdb table lists in-frame clones only, not all of them. The sample shows under 1 million clones, just over 95% of them seen only once. Sequencing was performed on naive CD8+ T cells sorted from blood. The origin of the receptors is a man aged 30 to 39 in good health. Each CDR3 is given with its conserved first and last residue. Each record gives: CDR3 DNA, CDR3 protein, V gene, clone size, J gene, D gene. D genes are given only for firm matches. Clone sizes are given selectively: once, few, many, or a class where the clone is expanded.

TGTGCCAGCAGCTTAGGGACGCCCATGGGGCAGTACTTC | CASSLGTPMGQYF | TRBV7-9 | - | TRBJ2-7 | -
TGCGCCAGCAGCCCCGCAGACGTATCCACCCGAGACGAGCAGTACTTC | CASSPADVSTRDEQYF | TRBV4-1 | - | TRBJ2-7 | -
TGTGCCAGTAGTATAACTAGCGGCAATAACAATGAGCAGTTCTTC | CASSITSGNNNEQFF | TRBV19 | - | TRBJ2-1 | TRBD2
TGTGCCAGCAGTACCCAACAGAATACGAACACCGGGGAGCTGTTTTTT | CASSTQQNTNTGELFF | TRBV28 | - | TRBJ2-2 | -
TGTGCCAGCAGTATGACAGCGGGTTACGAGCAGTACTTC | CASSMTAGYEQYF | TRBV6-1 | - | TRBJ2-7 | -
TGTGCCAGTACCCCCAGGGCGGGAGAGGACTACGAGCAGTACTTC | CASTPRAGEDYEQYF | TRBV19 | - | TRBJ2-7 | TRBD2
TGTGCCAGCGGGACTAGTCTCTACGAGCAGTACTTC | CASGTSLYEQYF | TRBV6-5 | - | TRBJ2-7 | TRBD2
TGTGCCCACCGTAGACTAGCGGAATCCGACTACACAGATACGCAGTATTTT | CAHRRLAESDYTDTQYF | TRBV30 | - | TRBJ2-3 | TRBD2
TGTGCCAGTAGTATAGTTTGGGGCAATCAGCCCCAGCATTTT | CASSIVWGNQPQHF | TRBV19 | - | TRBJ1-5 | -
TGTGCCAGCAGCCCAGGGGTGACCGGGGAGCTGTTTTTT | CASSPGVTGELFF | TRBV14 | - | TRBJ2-2 | -
TGTGCCAGCAGTCCCCGTTTTAGCGGGAGTGCCGTCTACGAGCAGTACTTC | CASSPRFSGSAVYEQYF | TRBV28 | once | TRBJ2-7 | TRBD2
TGTGCCAGCAGTTTTAGAGGTTACACCGGGGAGCTGTTTTTT | CASSFRGYTGELFF | TRBV27 | - | TRBJ2-2 | -
TGTGCCAGCAGCGGCGTGGACAGGGGATCCTACAATGAGCAGTTCTTC | CASSGVDRGSYNEQFF | TRBV9 | - | TRBJ2-1 | TRBD1
TGCAGCGTTGACGTCACTCTCTCCTACAATGAGCAGTTCTTC | CSVDVTLSYNEQFF | TRBV29-1 | - | TRBJ2-1 | -